This T cell receptor (beta chain) was retrieved from a study of beta chain features in type 1 diabetes. The entirety of the isolated RNA underwent reverse transcription, so expressed TCRB transcripts were sequenced. Assay: immunoSEQ multiplex PCR; the TCRdb copy retains only in-frame clones and omits some. The table has 450,000 to 550,000 clones, 30% seen once. Germline CDR1 and CDR2: MNHEY and SMNVEV (reference sequence). CDR3 length: 12 residues. V was cut by 0 bases and J by 10 bases, with 8 bases left in between. The genes are TRBV27 and TRBJ2-3; D is unclear. Sequencing input: naive CD4+ T cells from blood. This clonotype was obtained from a man aged 18 to 30 in good health. Written as DNA, the CDR3 is TGTGCCAGCAGTTTATCGAAGGGTGCGCAGTATTTT. The encoded protein is CASSLSKGAQYF.